A selection of T cell receptor beta chains follows, all from one sample in a study of patients and donors after allogeneic stem cell transplantation. In TCRdb, the RT-PCR reads were re-called with MiXCR into one record per CDR3 protein. Seen here are about 87,000 distinct CDR3 sequences, 5% observed once, and the top ten hold about 2.5%. The sample comprised blood, either unsorted or a sorted T cell fraction (not recorded which). Every receptor here comes from a human donor who was either an allogeneic HSCT recipient or a stem cell or donor lymphocyte infusion donor (not recorded which). It is not recorded whose cells these are; they may come from a transplant donor. Both conserved end residues are part of each CDR3. The D gene is left open where the match is weak. Only part of the rows carry a size: once, few, many, or a class if the clone is expanded.

CDR3 DNA,CDR3 protein,clone size,D gene,V gene,J gene
TGCAGTGCTAGAGATTTCGATGAAAAACTGTTTTTT,CSARDFDEKLFF,NA,NA,TRBV20-1,TRBJ1-4
TGCGCCAGCAGCTTGGAGGGGGGGACCCTGAACACTGAAGCTTTCTTT,CASSLEGGTLNTEAFF,many,NA,TRBV5-1,TRBJ1-1
TGTGCCAGCTCACCAACTAGCGGGGGGAGCACAGATACGCAGTATTTT,CASSPTSGGSTDTQYF,NA,TRBD2,TRBV18,TRBJ2-3
TGTGCCAGCAGCACGGGGACTAGCGGGACGGTATACAATGAGCAGTTCTTC,CASSTGTSGTVYNEQFF,NA,TRBD2,TRBV5-6,TRBJ2-1
TGCGCCAGCAGCGCAGGGGCGGTTAGCACAGATACGCAGTATTTT,CASSAGAVSTDTQYF,many,NA,TRBV4-1,TRBJ2-3
TGTGCCAGCAGTTTATCCCTAGGGCGGGAGACCCAGTACTTC,CASSLSLGRETQYF,NA,NA,TRBV12-3/TRBV12-4,TRBJ2-5
TGTGCCAGTAGTCCTTACTCGACTGGCTTGGATACGCAGTATTTT,CASSPYSTGLDTQYF,few,NA,TRBV19,TRBJ2-3
TGCGCCAGCAGCTTGGTCCAGAGCTCTGGGGCCAACGTCCTGACTTTC,CASSLVQSSGANVLTF,many,NA,TRBV5-1,TRBJ2-6
TGTGCCAGTACTCAGATATCTGGAAACACCATATATTTT,CASTQISGNTIYF,NA,NA,TRBV6-1,TRBJ1-3
TGCAGTGCTACCTACAGGGCAAACAATCAGCCCCAGCATTTT,CSATYRANNQPQHF,NA,NA,TRBV20-1,TRBJ1-5
TGTGCCAGCAGCTTAACACCACAAGTAGGCGAGGAGTTCTTC,CASSLTPQVGEEFF,medium-sized,NA,TRBV7-3,TRBJ2-1
TGCAGTGCTAGCCAGACAGGGGTCTCCTACGAGCAGTACTTC,CSASQTGVSYEQYF,many,TRBD1,TRBV20-1,TRBJ2-7
TGTGCCAGCAGTCGAGGAGCGGGACAAGAGACCCAGTACTTC,CASSRGAGQETQYF,few,TRBD2,TRBV27,TRBJ2-5
TGCAGCGTTCGGACAGGGGGCGAGTCACCCCTCCACTTT,CSVRTGGESPLHF,many,TRBD1,TRBV29-1,TRBJ1-6
TGTGCCAGCAGCCCTAGGGACAGGGGCGGGTTGACTGAAGCTTTCTTT,CASSPRDRGGLTEAFF,NA,TRBD1,TRBV3-1,TRBJ1-1
TGTGCCAGCTCTACCGACAGTCCCAATAATTCACCCCTCCACTTT,CASSTDSPNNSPLHF,many,NA,TRBV18,TRBJ1-6
TGTGCCAGCATGGGGAGCCTCCGGAGCTCCTACGAGCAGTACTTC,CASMGSLRSSYEQYF,few,NA,TRBV6-2/TRBV6-3,TRBJ2-7
TGTGCCAGCTCACCACCGGGCTCGCCCGGCACTGAAGCTTTCTTT,CASSPPGSPGTEAFF,NA,NA,TRBV18,TRBJ1-1
TGTGCCAGCAGTTACAGGGGAAGTGATACTGAAGCTTTCTTT,CASSYRGSDTEAFF,NA,TRBD1,TRBV2,TRBJ1-1
TGTGCCAGCAGCCCGGACAGGGATTACAATGAGCAGTTCTTC,CASSPDRDYNEQFF,few,TRBD1,TRBV7-3,TRBJ2-1
TGCAGTGCTAGCCTAGCGGCGTACCAAGAGACCCAGTACTTC,CSASLAAYQETQYF,NA,TRBD2,TRBV20-1,TRBJ2-5
TGTGCCAGCAGCCGGACTAGCGGGATCGAGCAGTTCTTC,CASSRTSGIEQFF,few,TRBD2,TRBV7-2,TRBJ2-1
TGTGCCAGCAGCAAATCGGGGAGACCGAACACCGGGGAGCTGTTTTTT,CASSKSGRPNTGELFF,many,NA,TRBV11-3,TRBJ2-2
TGCAGTGCTAGGGTGGTTGGGGCGCGCAATCAGCCCCAGCATTTT,CSARVVGARNQPQHF,NA,NA,TRBV20-1,TRBJ1-5
TGTGCCAGCAGTTTCACAGGCCGAAATTCACCCCTCCACTTT,CASSFTGRNSPLHF,many,NA,TRBV12-3/TRBV12-4,TRBJ1-6
TGCAGTGCTTACGGGAGTCAGGACACTGAAGCTTTCTTT,CSAYGSQDTEAFF,many,NA,TRBV20-1,TRBJ1-1
TGCATGGGTACAGAAGCTAACTATGGCTACACCTTC,CMGTEANYGYTF,many,NA,TRBV20-1,TRBJ1-2
TGTGCCAGCTCACCTTACGATGAGACGACAGAAGCTTTCTTT,CASSPYDETTEAFF,many,NA,TRBV18,TRBJ1-1
TGTGCCAGCAGCTCGGGACAGGTCTCGGAAAAACTGTTTTTT,CASSSGQVSEKLFF,few,TRBD1,TRBV5-5,TRBJ1-4
TGCAGTGCCCCCCGAGCGGGAGACGTGGCAGATACGCAGTATTTT,CSAPRAGDVADTQYF,many,TRBD2,TRBV20-1,TRBJ2-3
TGTGCCAGCAGTGCGGGACCGGGGACGCCCCAGCATTTT,CASSAGPGTPQHF,NA,NA,TRBV6-4,TRBJ1-5
TGCAGCGTTGTGACTAGCGGGGGCTCCTACAATGAGCAGTTCTTC,CSVVTSGGSYNEQFF,many,TRBD2,TRBV29-1,TRBJ2-1
TGTGCCAGCAGCCCTCCTCATGGGTTAAGCTCCTACAATGAGCAGTTCTTC,CASSPPHGLSSYNEQFF,few,NA,TRBV7-6,TRBJ2-1
TGCGCCAGCAGCCAAGTGGGCGGGGGGTCAAGCACTGAAGCTTTCTTT,CASSQVGGGSSTEAFF,many,NA,TRBV4-1,TRBJ1-1
TGTGCCAGCAGCCAAGAGAGGACAGGGCAATATGGCTACACCTTC,CASSQERTGQYGYTF,many,TRBD1,TRBV4-2,TRBJ1-2
TGCAGTGCTAGTTCAGCGGGGCAAGAGACCCAGTACTTC,CSASSAGQETQYF,few,TRBD2,TRBV20-1,TRBJ2-5
TGTGCCAGCACCCCTCTTTTGGGGGGCTCCTACAATGAGCAGTTCTTC,CASTPLLGGSYNEQFF,medium-sized,NA,TRBV6-1,TRBJ2-1
TGCAGTGCCAACGCGGGGGGCAATGGCTACACCTTC,CSANAGGNGYTF,NA,NA,TRBV20-1,TRBJ1-2
TGTGCCAGCAGTCCACCCACAGCCTCTGGAAACACCATATATTTT,CASSPPTASGNTIYF,many,NA,TRBV12-3/TRBV12-4,TRBJ1-3
TGCAGTGCTAGAGAGACAGGGACACACTATGGCTACACCTTC,CSARETGTHYGYTF,many,TRBD1,TRBV20-1,TRBJ1-2
TGTGCCAGCAGTTACAGGGGGCGCGAAGCTTTCTTT,CASSYRGREAFF,many,TRBD1,TRBV6-6,TRBJ1-1
TGTGCCACCACTAGCGGGATCTTGAGGGATGAGCAGTTCTTC,CATTSGILRDEQFF,many,TRBD2,TRBV15,TRBJ2-1
TGTGCCAGCAGCCAAGGGACTAGCGGGGGGCTCCCGCAGTATTTT,CASSQGTSGGLPQYF,few,TRBD2,TRBV4-2,TRBJ2-3
TGCGCCAGCAGCTTGGGGGCAGAACGCTCACCCCTCCACTTT,CASSLGAERSPLHF,NA,NA,TRBV5-1,TRBJ1-6
TGTGCCAGCAGCCAAGGAGGGTTAGGAGAGAACCAGTACTTC,CASSQGGLGENQYF,many,NA,TRBV4-2,TRBJ2-5
TGTGCCAGCAGCTTAAATTTCGCTAGCGGGGGGGCATACGAGCAGTACTTC,CASSLNFASGGAYEQYF,NA,TRBD2,TRBV7-8,TRBJ2-7
TGTGCCATCAGTGAGTCGCTCATCAATGGAAACACCATATATTTT,CAISESLINGNTIYF,few,NA,TRBV10-3,TRBJ1-3
TGTGCCAGCAGGGTCAACAGGGAGGATGAGCAGTTCTTC,CASRVNREDEQFF,many,NA,TRBV2,TRBJ2-1
TGTGCCAGCAGCTTAGCGGGCCTCACCGGGGAGCTGTTTTTT,CASSLAGLTGELFF,many,NA,TRBV11-2,TRBJ2-2
TGCAGTGGGGCGGACTCCTACGAGCAGTACTTC,CSGADSYEQYF,many,NA,TRBV20-1,TRBJ2-7
TGCGCCAGCAGCGAGCCGAGCGGGAGGGTCGGAGAGACCCAGTACTTC,CASSEPSGRVGETQYF,NA,TRBD2,TRBV5-1,TRBJ2-5
TGTGCCAGCTCCTCTCAGGGGGCGAACAATGAGCAGTTCTTC,CASSSQGANNEQFF,many,TRBD1,TRBV18,TRBJ2-1